Listed below are T cell receptor beta chains from one sample, sequenced in a study of shared clonotypes between healthy human individuals. Sequencing was performed with immunoSEQ multiplex PCR; in TCRdb, only in-frame clones are kept and a portion is missing. The sample consists of millions of clones, just over 90% of them appearing once. Sequenced material: naive CD8+ T cells from PBMCs. The receptors stem from a man between 18 and 29 years old in good health. Some clones in this sample may be carry-over from other donors' samples. CDR3s include the opening cysteine and the closing phenylalanine or tryptophan. Fields, in order: J gene, V gene, CDR3 length, D gene, clone size, CDR3 DNA, CDR3 protein. The D gene is left open where the match is weak. Where a row states a size, it is once, few, many or the class of an expanded clone; other rows omit it.

J gene: TRBJ2-7; V gene: TRBV5-6; CDR3 length: 15; D gene: TRBD2; clone size: NA; CDR3 DNA: TGTGCCAGCAGCTTCGCTACTAGCGGGAGCCACGAGCAGTACTTC; CDR3 protein: CASSFATSGSHEQYF
J gene: TRBJ2-7; V gene: TRBV19; CDR3 length: 15; D gene: TRBD1; clone size: NA; CDR3 DNA: TGTGCCAGTAGTGCTGGGACAGGGGGCACATACGAGCAGTACTTC; CDR3 protein: CASSAGTGGTYEQYF
J gene: TRBJ2-5; V gene: TRBV19; CDR3 length: 14; D gene: TRBD1; clone size: NA; CDR3 DNA: TGTGCCAGTAGTATAGATCGGACAGGGAAGACCCAGTACTTC; CDR3 protein: CASSIDRTGKTQYF
J gene: TRBJ1-5; V gene: TRBV28; CDR3 length: 16; D gene: NA; clone size: NA; CDR3 DNA: TGTGCCAGCAGTTTGATTCGGGGGGATAGCAATCAGCCCCAGCATTTT; CDR3 protein: CASSLIRGDSNQPQHF
J gene: TRBJ2-5; V gene: TRBV19; CDR3 length: 15; D gene: NA; clone size: few; CDR3 DNA: TGTGCCAGTAGTATAATGGGCGGGATCCAAGAGACCCAGTACTTC; CDR3 protein: CASSIMGGIQETQYF
J gene: TRBJ2-7; V gene: TRBV27; CDR3 length: 14; D gene: NA; clone size: NA; CDR3 DNA: TGTGCCAGCAGTTTATCCCACAGAGACTACGAGCAGTACTTC; CDR3 protein: CASSLSHRDYEQYF
J gene: TRBJ2-7; V gene: TRBV18; CDR3 length: 16; D gene: TRBD1; clone size: NA; CDR3 DNA: TGTGCCAGCTCAACGACGGACAGGGAAGGAATCCACGAGCAGTACTTC; CDR3 protein: CASSTTDREGIHEQYF
J gene: TRBJ2-7; V gene: TRBV7-9; CDR3 length: 14; D gene: NA; clone size: NA; CDR3 DNA: TGTGCCAGCAGCTCCCCTAGCGACTCCTACGAGCAGTACTTC; CDR3 protein: CASSSPSDSYEQYF
J gene: TRBJ2-7; V gene: TRBV27; CDR3 length: 18; D gene: TRBD2; clone size: NA; CDR3 DNA: TGTGCCAGCAGTCTGGGAGGGTCTAGCGGGAGGGTGTTAGTCGAGCAGTACTTC; CDR3 protein: CASSLGGSSGRVLVEQYF
J gene: TRBJ2-3; V gene: TRBV7-6; CDR3 length: 16; D gene: TRBD2; clone size: NA; CDR3 DNA: TGTGCCAGCAGCCAAAAGGCGGGAGGGCCACGGGATACGCAGTATTTT; CDR3 protein: CASSQKAGGPRDTQYF
J gene: TRBJ2-7; V gene: TRBV7-2; CDR3 length: 16; D gene: TRBD2; clone size: NA; CDR3 DNA: TGTGCCAGCAGCTCATCCCCTAGCGGGTCCGCCTACGAGCAGTACTTC; CDR3 protein: CASSSSPSGSAYEQYF
J gene: TRBJ2-3; V gene: TRBV12-5; CDR3 length: 16; D gene: NA; clone size: NA; CDR3 DNA: TGTGCTAGTGGTCGGGAGACTGGCGTTGGCACAGATACGCAGTATTTT; CDR3 protein: CASGRETGVGTDTQYF
J gene: TRBJ2-1; V gene: TRBV7-9; CDR3 length: 13; D gene: NA; clone size: NA; CDR3 DNA: TGTGCCAGCAGCTTAAGCGAGAACAATGAGCAGTTCTTC; CDR3 protein: CASSLSENNEQFF
J gene: TRBJ1-4; V gene: TRBV9; CDR3 length: 15; D gene: TRBD1; clone size: NA; CDR3 DNA: TGTGCCAGCAGCGTAGGGGGACAGCCTAATGAAAAACTGTTTTTT; CDR3 protein: CASSVGGQPNEKLFF
J gene: TRBJ1-2; V gene: TRBV27; CDR3 length: 16; D gene: NA; clone size: NA; CDR3 DNA: TGTGCCAGCAGTCCCACCCCGACAGGTGCACCGAGGGGCTACACCTTC; CDR3 protein: CASSPTPTGAPRGYTF
J gene: TRBJ1-2; V gene: TRBV28; CDR3 length: 16; D gene: NA; clone size: NA; CDR3 DNA: TGTGCCAGCAGTCTCGGGGATGAGGGATGGAATAGGGGCTACACCTTC; CDR3 protein: CASSLGDEGWNRGYTF
J gene: TRBJ2-1; V gene: TRBV6-6; CDR3 length: 16; D gene: TRBD1; clone size: NA; CDR3 DNA: TGTGCCAGCAGTTCCGGGACAGGGGGCAGATACAATGAGCAGTTCTTC; CDR3 protein: CASSSGTGGRYNEQFF
J gene: TRBJ2-7; V gene: TRBV4-2; CDR3 length: 14; D gene: NA; clone size: once; CDR3 DNA: TGTGCCAGCAGCCCACTTGCAGGGTCCTACGAGCAGTACTTC; CDR3 protein: CASSPLAGSYEQYF
J gene: TRBJ2-2; V gene: TRBV19; CDR3 length: 18; D gene: TRBD2; clone size: NA; CDR3 DNA: TGTGCCAGTAGTATGTTGGTGACTAGCCTCTCGAACACCGGGGAGCTGTTTTTT; CDR3 protein: CASSMLVTSLSNTGELFF